This entry lists 31 T cell receptor beta chains sequenced from one sample in a study of cytomegalovirus exposure and HLA in healthy donors. PCR used 60 Vbeta primers and 13 Jbeta primers. Here immunoSEQ multiplex PCR was the method, and the copy in TCRdb shows in-frame clones only, minus some. This sample carries 90,000 to 140,000 clones, nearly 15% of them seen once, and the ten largest clones take around 0.83%. Sample: PBMCs. The receptors derive from a female donor in good health and CMV-seronegative.

This clone was found a few times. This sequence joins TRBV9 and TRBJ2-1, with 7 bases aligning to TRBD2. This CDR3 region has 17 residues. Germline CDR1 and CDR2: SGDLS and YYNGEE. V shed 0 bases and J 4 bases; nucleotides not matched to a gene: 10. CDR3 sequence: CASSVAGGGKMYNEQFF. The CDR3 region has the DNA TGTGCCAGCAGCGTAGCGGGCGGGGGAAAGATGTACAATGAGCAGTTCTTC.

V usage is TRBV4-3 and J usage is TRBJ1-1; possible D gene TRBD1, 5 bases. The CDR3 is 14 residues long. V was shortened by 1 base and J by 4 bases, with 10 bases between the two germline ends. The germline gives CDR1 LGHNA, CDR2 YSLEER. CDR3 protein: CASSQGRGGTEAFF. The CDR3 DNA follows: TGCGCCAGCAGCCAAGGGAGGGGCGGCACTGAAGCTTTCTTT.

In its sample, this clone was seen a few times. The V gene is TRBV4-1, the J gene TRBJ1-1, with 9 bases fitting TRBD1. Germline V CDR1 and CDR2: MGHRA, YSYEKL. Losses at the gene ends were 4 bases for V and 2 bases for J; bases not matched to a gene: 5. The CDR3 has 15 amino acids. The CDR3 nucleotides are TGCGCCAGCAGCCCTAGGGGACAGGGCAACACTGAAGCTTTCTTT. It translates to CASSPRGQGNTEAFF.

The chain couples TRBV10-3 to TRBJ1-1, with 8 bases aligning to TRBD1. After removal of 10 bases from V and 0 bases from J, the junction contained 13 bases not matched to a gene. Per the germline V gene, CDR1 is ENHRY and CDR2 is SYGVKD. The CDR3 sequence is 16 residues long. The CDR3 spells CASKTGAEAMNTEAFF. The CDR3 DNA sequence: TGTGCCAGCAAGACAGGGGCGGAAGCCATGAACACTGAAGCTTTCTTT.

In its sample, this clone was seen a few times. This rearrangement joins TRBV30 to TRBJ2-2; possibly TRBD2 for D (5 bases). Germline CDR1 and CDR2: GTSNPN and SVGIG (reference sequence). V was cut by 6 bases and J by 1 base, with 15 bases left in between. The CDR3 has 15 residues. The chain's CDR3 is CACSGRGLNTGELFF. Here the CDR3 DNA reads TGTGCCTGTTCAGGTCGTGGACTGAACACCGGGGAGCTGTTTTTT.

The gene calls are TRBV15 and TRBJ2-2, with a weak D call TRBD1 (5 bases). The CDR3 has 16 residues. V lost 0 bases, J lost 4 bases, and 12 bases lay in between. Germline assignment: CDR1 LNHNV and CDR2 YYDKDF (reference sequence). CDR3 in DNA: TGTGCCACCAGCAGAGATCAATTAGACAGCACCGGGGAGCTGTTTTTT. It is translated as CATSRDQLDSTGELFF.

The chain combines TRBV7-2 with TRBJ1-2; maybe TRBD1 (6 bases). The CDR3 length is 16 residues. Germline CDR1 reads SGHTA; CDR2 reads FQGNSA. With 5 bases removed from V and 0 bases from J, the gap between germline ends came to 16 bases. CDR3 sequence: CASSVTGSWANYGYTF. In nucleotides, the CDR3 is TGTGCCAGCAGCGTGACAGGTTCCTGGGCTAACTATGGCTACACCTTC.

This clone turned up a few times. CDR3 in amino acids: CASSPQVSYGYTF. CDR3 bases: TGTGCCAGCAGTCCCCAGGTATCCTATGGCTACACCTTC. The chain recombines TRBV28 with TRBJ1-2; D is unresolved. The CDR3 contains 13 residues. Germline V gives CDR1 MDHEN, CDR2 SYDVKM. The germline V and J ends were trimmed by 5 bases and 4 bases, with 11 bases remaining between them.

The chain combines TRBV28 with TRBJ1-6, with a weak D call TRBD1 (5 bases). Trimming removed 6 bases from V and 11 bases from J, with 17 bases in between. CDR3 size: 14 residues. Germline V gene sequence: CDR1 MDHEN, CDR2 SYDVKM. CDR3 loop: CASSLNRGAAPLHF. DNA of the CDR3: TGTGCCAGCAGCCTCAATCGTGGGGCGGCACCCCTCCACTTT.

In this sample, this clone turned up a few times. The rearrangement joins TRBV28 to TRBJ1-2; no firm D call. Trimming shortened V by 3 bases and J by 8 bases, and 13 bases separated the two germline ends. The V gene's germline CDR1 is MDHEN and CDR2 SYDVKM. The CDR3 contains 13 residues. CDR3 nucleotides: TGTGCCAGCAGTTTGACGGACTCTGGAGGCTACACCTTC. Its translation is CASSLTDSGGYTF.

The rearrangement links TRBV19 to TRBJ2-3, with 9 bases that match TRBD2. Per the germline V gene, CDR1 is LNHDA and CDR2 is SQIVND (reference sequence). Germline trimming cut 5 bases from V and 6 bases from J; bases unmatched to any gene: 9. This CDR3 has 15 residues. The CDR3, as DNA: TGTGCCAGTAGTCACCAAGCGGGAGGTCCGGATACGCAGTATTTT. This encodes CASSHQAGGPDTQYF.

The rearrangement joins TRBV9 to TRBJ2-2; D possibly corresponds to TRBD2 (6 bases). The germline CDR1 and CDR2 sequences are SGDLS and YYNGEE. The CDR3 sequence is 15 residues long. With 4 bases removed from V and 0 bases from J, the gap between germline ends came to 10 bases. CDR3 protein: CASSITGANTGELFF. In DNA, the CDR3 is TGTGCCAGCAGCATCACGGGGGCGAACACCGGGGAGCTGTTTTTT.

This clone was detected a few times. This chain joins TRBV7-9 and TRBJ2-3; 8 positions match TRBD1. The ends lost 5 bases at V and 2 bases at J; junction bases unmatched: 6. The CDR3 contains 15 residues. Germline CDR1 is SEHNR and CDR2 is FQNEAQ (reference sequence). The CDR3 sequence is CASSPGTGNTDTQYF. Written as DNA, the CDR3 is TGTGCCAGCAGCCCCGGGACAGGAAACACAGATACGCAGTATTTT.

This clone was seen a few times. The chain has TRBV27 and TRBJ2-2; 9 nucleotides align to TRBD1. Germline V gene lookup returns CDR1 MNHEY and CDR2 SMNVEV (reference sequence). Trimming took 4 bases from V and 7 from J; bases not matched to a gene: 4. This CDR3 has 14 residues. Written as DNA, the CDR3 is TGTGCCAGCAGTTACGACAGGGGGAACGGGGAGCTGTTTTTT. Translation gives CASSYDRGNGELFF.

A few counts support this clone. The chain uses TRBV6-9 and TRBJ2-3; unclear D gene. The CDR3 sequence is 16 residues long. V dropped 7 bases and J dropped 1 base, with 18 bases sitting between them. Per the germline V gene, CDR1 is MNHGY and CDR2 is SVAAGI. The CDR3 here is CASTLSRIVCTDTQYF. The CDR3 nucleotides are TGTGCCAGCACTCTATCTAGGATAGTCTGCACAGATACGCAGTATTTT.

This clone was seen a few times. The chain links TRBV4-2 to TRBJ2-7; D is uncertain. Looked up from germline, CDR1 is LGHNA and CDR2 is YNFKEQ. This CDR3 region has 11 residues. Trimming left V 3 bases short and J 3 bases short, with 3 bases between. The CDR3 DNA is TGTGCCAGCAGCCAGAGCTACGAGCAGTACTTC. As protein: CASSQSYEQYF.

J is TRBJ2-2 and V is TRBV5-1; tentative D call: TRBD1 (5 bases). There are 16 residues in the CDR3. Germline V gives CDR1 SGHRS, CDR2 YFSETQ. V shed 0 bases and J shed 0 bases, with 9 bases lying between them. This CDR3 is CASSLVVRANTGELFF. Here the CDR3 DNA reads TGCGCCAGCAGCTTGGTTGTCAGGGCGAACACCGGGGAGCTGTTTTTT.

In its sample, this clone was seen a few times. This chain uses TRBV5-1 with TRBJ2-7; 8 positions match TRBD2. V lost 5 bases, J lost 5 bases, and 18 bases stayed unmatched. The CDR3 has 17 amino acids. The germline gives CDR1 SGHRS, CDR2 YFSETQ. The CDR3 coding sequence is TGCGCCAGCAGAATCCGGGAGGGCCTTGGACATCAGCACGAGCAGTACTTC. Protein sequence: CASRIREGLGHQHEQYF.

The chain has TRBV9 and TRBJ2-5, with D possibly being TRBD2 (6 bases). This CDR3 spans 15 amino acids. From germline, CDR1 is SGDLS and CDR2 YYNGEE. V was pared by 2 bases and J by 2 bases, with 13 bases between. The CDR3 sequence: CASSVVGGAQETQYF. CDR3 DNA sequence: TGTGCCAGCAGCGTTGTGGGCGGGGCTCAAGAGACCCAGTACTTC.

For the CDR3, the DNA is TGCGCCAGCAGCACCGGACAGCCAGACATCTACGAGCAGTACTTC. Its translation: CASSTGQPDIYEQYF. The chain couples TRBV5-1 to TRBJ2-5; TRBD1 might be the D (6 bases). The assigned J gene may be wrong: the sequence end matches TRBJ2-7 better. The CDR3 has 15 residues. Per germline, CDR1 SGHRS and CDR2 YFSETQ.

CDR3 sequence (DNA): TGTGCCAGCAGCGTAGTAGGGGGAGCCCGCACAGATACGCAGTATTTT. Encoded protein: CASSVVGGARTDTQYF. V is TRBV9 and J is TRBJ2-3, with a weak D call TRBD1 (6 bases). Germline CDR1 reads SGDLS; CDR2 reads YYNGEE. There are 16 residues in the CDR3. Between the trimmed V and J ends, which lost 0 bases and 1 base, there was a span of 12 bases.

This clone was seen only a few times. The V and J genes are TRBV18 and TRBJ1-2; D gene unclear. Between the trimmed V and J ends, which lost 4 bases and 2 bases, there was a span of 8 bases. Germline CDR1 KGHSH, CDR2 LQKENI. This CDR3 comprises 13 residues. The CDR3 DNA is TGTGCCAGCTCACACGACACGAACTATGGCTACACCTTC. Translating gives CASSHDTNYGYTF.

The rearrangement links TRBV9 to TRBJ2-7; 11 positions agree with TRBD2. The V segment lost 4 bases and the J segment 0 bases; nucleotides outside the gene matches: 12. The length of the CDR3 is 18 residues. Germline CDR1 reads SGDLS; CDR2 reads YYNGEE. As DNA, the CDR3 is TGTGCCAGCAGCCCGCATGAGACTAGCGGGATCAGCTCCTACGAGCAGTACTTC. Translation gives CASSPHETSGISSYEQYF.

This clone appeared a few times. CDR3 DNA sequence: TGTGCCAGCAGTGAGTCGGAGTTTAACTATGGCTACACCTTC. It specifies CASSESEFNYGYTF. The rearrangement joins TRBV2 to TRBJ1-2; D remains unclear. The V and J ends lost 3 bases and 1 base respectively, with 9 bases between them. There are 14 residues in the CDR3. The germline V gene has CDR1 SNHLY and CDR2 FYNNEI.

The V call is TRBV4-1, the J call TRBJ2-7; a possible D gene is TRBD2 (5 bases). CDR1 MGHRA and CDR2 YSYEKL come from the germline V gene. The CDR3 is 17 amino acids. Trimming removed 0 bases from V and 2 bases from J, with 17 bases in between. As DNA, the CDR3 is TGCGCCAGCAGCCAAGATGGTACCGCGGGTCATACCTACGAGCAGTACTTC. This translates into CASSQDGTAGHTYEQYF.

The chain uses TRBV13 and TRBJ2-3, with 7 bases aligning to TRBD2. The CDR3 totals 16 residues. The V and J ends lost 2 bases and 3 bases, in that order; junction bases with no gene match: 8. Germline CDR1 and CDR2: PRHDT and FYEKMQ (reference sequence). CDR3 sequence (DNA): TGTGCCAGCAGCTTAAGTCGTAGGGAGGGGACAGATACGCAGTATTTT. This sequence encodes CASSLSRREGTDTQYF.

This clone showed up just a few times. This chain uses TRBV2 with TRBJ1-5, with 7 nucleotides matching TRBD1. The CDR3 totals 15 residues. The V gene's germline CDR1 is SNHLY and CDR2 FYNNEI. V lost 8 bases and J lost 1; bases outside the gene matches: 8. The DNA of the CDR3 is TGTGCCAGCGGAATATACAGGGGAAGCAATCAGCCCCAGCATTTT. Encoded protein: CASGIYRGSNQPQHF.

This clone has more than one count but fewer than ten. One junction end does not reproduce the germline sequence, and a read error may be involved. V usage is TRBV7-7 and J usage is TRBJ2-1; 8 bases match TRBD2. The CDR3 is made up of 15 amino acids. CDR1 SSHAT and CDR2 FNYEAQ come from the germline V gene (reference sequence). The CDR3, as DNA: TGTGCTAGCAGCCGTTTACGGGGGGGCCTTAATGAGCAGTTCTTC. Translated: CASSRLRGGLNEQFF.

This sequence joins TRBV5-6 and TRBJ1-2, with D tentatively TRBD1 (6 bases). The V and J ends lost 3 bases and 8 bases respectively, with 14 bases between them. The germline CDR1 and CDR2 sequences are SGHDT and YYEEEE. The CDR3 extends over 13 amino acids. Written as DNA, the CDR3 is TGTGCCAGCAGCTCCCACAGGGTACAGGGCTACACCTTC. This sequence encodes CASSSHRVQGYTF.

CDR3 protein: CASSFAAGYLNGYTF. The CDR3 DNA sequence: TGTGCCAGCAGTTTCGCGGCAGGGTATTTGAATGGCTACACCTTC. The chain recombines TRBV28 with TRBJ1-2, with a tentative D call TRBD1 (5 bases). In germline, CDR1 is MDHEN, CDR2 SYDVKM. Trimming removed 3 bases at V and 6 bases at J, with 17 bases between. This CDR3 comprises 15 residues.

To note about this clone: As the CDR3 is not closed by the conserved phenylalanine or tryptophan, this likely results from a read error. This chain joins TRBV30 and TRBJ2-3; 7 bases are a match to TRBD2. Germline V gene lookup returns CDR1 GTSNPN and CDR2 SVGIG (reference sequence). There are 16 residues in the CDR3. V lost 2 bases and J lost 2; bases outside the gene matches: 10. The CDR3 loop reads CAWSLYPSGLTDTQYV. The CDR3 DNA follows: TGTGCCTGGAGTCTATATCCTAGCGGACTCACAGATACGCAGTATGTT.